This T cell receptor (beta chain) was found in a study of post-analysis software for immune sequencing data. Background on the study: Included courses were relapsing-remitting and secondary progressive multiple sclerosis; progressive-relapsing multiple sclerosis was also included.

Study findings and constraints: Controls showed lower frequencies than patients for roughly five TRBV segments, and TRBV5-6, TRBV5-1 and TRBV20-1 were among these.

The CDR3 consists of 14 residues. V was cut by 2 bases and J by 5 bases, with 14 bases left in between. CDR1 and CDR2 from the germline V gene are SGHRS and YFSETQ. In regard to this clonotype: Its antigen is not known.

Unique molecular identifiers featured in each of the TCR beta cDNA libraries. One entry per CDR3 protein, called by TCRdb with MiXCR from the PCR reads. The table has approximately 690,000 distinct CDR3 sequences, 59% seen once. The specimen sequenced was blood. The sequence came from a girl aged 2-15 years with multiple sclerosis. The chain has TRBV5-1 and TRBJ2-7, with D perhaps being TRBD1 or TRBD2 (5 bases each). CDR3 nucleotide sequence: TGCGCCAGCAGCTTATCGACCGGGACCCACGAGCAGTACTTC. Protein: CASSLSTGTHEQYF.